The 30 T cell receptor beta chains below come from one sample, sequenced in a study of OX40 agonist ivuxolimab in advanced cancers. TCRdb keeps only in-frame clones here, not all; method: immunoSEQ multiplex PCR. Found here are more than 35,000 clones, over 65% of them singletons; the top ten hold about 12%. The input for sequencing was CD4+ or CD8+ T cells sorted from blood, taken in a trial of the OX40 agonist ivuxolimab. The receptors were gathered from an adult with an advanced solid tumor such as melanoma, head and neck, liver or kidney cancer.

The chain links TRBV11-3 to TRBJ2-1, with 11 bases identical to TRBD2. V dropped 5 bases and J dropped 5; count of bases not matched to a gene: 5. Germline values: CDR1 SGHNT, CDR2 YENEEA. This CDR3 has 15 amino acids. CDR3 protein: CASSLGLAGNNEQFF. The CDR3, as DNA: TGTGCCAGCAGCCTCGGACTAGCGGGCAACAATGAGCAGTTCTTC.

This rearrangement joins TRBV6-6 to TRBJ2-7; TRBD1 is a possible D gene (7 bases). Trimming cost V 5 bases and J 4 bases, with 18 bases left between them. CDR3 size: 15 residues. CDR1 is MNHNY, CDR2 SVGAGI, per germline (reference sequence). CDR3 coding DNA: TGTGCCAGCAGTGGGGGGACAGCGAAATCGTACGAGCAGTACTTC. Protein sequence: CASSGGTAKSYEQYF.

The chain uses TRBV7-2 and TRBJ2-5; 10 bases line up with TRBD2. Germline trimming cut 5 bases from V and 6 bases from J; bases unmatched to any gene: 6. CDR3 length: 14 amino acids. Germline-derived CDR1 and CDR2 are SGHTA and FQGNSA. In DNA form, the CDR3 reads TGTGCCAGCAGCCGGACTAGCGGCCCGCAGACCCAGTACTTC. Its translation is CASSRTSGPQTQYF.

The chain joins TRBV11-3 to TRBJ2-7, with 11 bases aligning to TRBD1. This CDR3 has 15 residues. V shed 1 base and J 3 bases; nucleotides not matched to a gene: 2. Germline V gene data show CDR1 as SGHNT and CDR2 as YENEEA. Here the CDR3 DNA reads TGTGCCAGCAGCTTAGGGACAGGGGGCCTCTACGAGCAGTACTTC. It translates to CASSLGTGGLYEQYF.

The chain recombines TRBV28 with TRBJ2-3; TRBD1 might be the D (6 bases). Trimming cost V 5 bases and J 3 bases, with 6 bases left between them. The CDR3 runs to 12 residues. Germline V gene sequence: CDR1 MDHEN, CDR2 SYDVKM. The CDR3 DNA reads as TGTGCCAGCAGTCAGGGGACAGATACGCAGTATTTT. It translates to CASSQGTDTQYF. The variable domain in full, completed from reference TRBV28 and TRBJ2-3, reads DVKVTQSSRYLVKRTGEKVFLECVQDMDHENMFWYRQDPGLGLRLIYFSYDVKMKEKGDIPEGYSVSREKKERFSLILESASTNQTSMYLCASSQGTDTQYFGPGTRLTVL.

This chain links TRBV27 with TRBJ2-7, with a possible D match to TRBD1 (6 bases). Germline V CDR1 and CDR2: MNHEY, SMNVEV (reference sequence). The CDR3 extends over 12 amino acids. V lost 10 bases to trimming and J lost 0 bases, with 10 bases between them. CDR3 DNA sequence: TGTGCCACTGGACAGTTCTCCTACGAGCAGTACTTC. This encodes CATGQFSYEQYF.

The CDR3 protein is CASSLEGGPFSNQPQHF. The CDR3 nucleotides are TGTGCCAGCAGCTTAGAAGGGGGACCTTTTAGCAATCAGCCCCAGCATTTT. The chain combines TRBV11-2 with TRBJ1-5; a weak D match, TRBD1 (6 bases). Between the trimmed V and J ends, which lost 0 bases and 0 bases, there was a span of 12 bases. This CDR3 has 17 amino acids. Looked up from germline, CDR1 is SGHAT and CDR2 is FQNNGV.

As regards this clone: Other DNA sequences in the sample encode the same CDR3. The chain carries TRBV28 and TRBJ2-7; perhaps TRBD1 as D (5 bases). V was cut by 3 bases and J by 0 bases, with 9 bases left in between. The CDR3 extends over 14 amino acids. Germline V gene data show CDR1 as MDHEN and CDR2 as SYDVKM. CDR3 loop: CASSFQGSSYEQYF. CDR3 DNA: TGTGCCAGCAGTTTCCAGGGAAGCTCCTACGAGCAGTACTTC.

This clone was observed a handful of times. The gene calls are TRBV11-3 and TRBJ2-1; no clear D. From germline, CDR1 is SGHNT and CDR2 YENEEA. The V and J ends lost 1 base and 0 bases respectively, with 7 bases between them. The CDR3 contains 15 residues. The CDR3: CASSLGEGSYNEQFF. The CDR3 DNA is TGTGCCAGCAGCTTAGGGGAAGGCTCCTACAATGAGCAGTTCTTC. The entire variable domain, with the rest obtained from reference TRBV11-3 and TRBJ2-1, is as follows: EAGVVQSPRYKIIEKKQPVAFWCNPISGHNTLYWYLQNLGQGPELLIRYENEEAVDDSQLPKDRFSAERLKGVDSTLKIQPAELGDSAVYLCASSLGEGSYNEQFFGPGTRLTVL.

The CDR3 nucleotides are TGTGCCAGTAGTATAGCCGGGCATGATCAGACCCAGTACTTC. Translated: CASSIAGHDQTQYF. This rearrangement joins TRBV19 to TRBJ2-5, with D unclear. The V and J ends lost 1 base and 6 bases respectively, with 12 bases between them. Germline CDR1 and CDR2: LNHDA and SQIVND (reference sequence). CDR3 length: 14 amino acids.

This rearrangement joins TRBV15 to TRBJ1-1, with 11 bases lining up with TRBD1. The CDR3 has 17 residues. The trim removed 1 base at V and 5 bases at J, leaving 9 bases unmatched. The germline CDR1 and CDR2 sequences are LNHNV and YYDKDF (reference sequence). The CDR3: CATSRGFWTGGETEAFF. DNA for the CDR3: TGTGCCACCAGCAGAGGTTTTTGGACAGGGGGCGAGACTGAAGCTTTCTTT.

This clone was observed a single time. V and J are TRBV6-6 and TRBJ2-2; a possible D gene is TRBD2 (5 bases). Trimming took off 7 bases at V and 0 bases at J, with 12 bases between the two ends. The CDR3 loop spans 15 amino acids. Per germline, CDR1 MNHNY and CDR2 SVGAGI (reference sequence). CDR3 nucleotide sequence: TGTGCCAGCACCCCTGACGGGGCGAACACCGGGGAGCTGTTTTTT. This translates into CASTPDGANTGELFF.

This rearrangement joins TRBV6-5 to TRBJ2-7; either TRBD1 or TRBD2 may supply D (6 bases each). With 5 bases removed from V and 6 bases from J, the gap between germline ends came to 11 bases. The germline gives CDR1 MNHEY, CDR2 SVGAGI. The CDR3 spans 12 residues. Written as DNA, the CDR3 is TGTGCCAGCAGTAGGGGGGAGAGCGAGCAGTACTTC. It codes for CASSRGESEQYF.

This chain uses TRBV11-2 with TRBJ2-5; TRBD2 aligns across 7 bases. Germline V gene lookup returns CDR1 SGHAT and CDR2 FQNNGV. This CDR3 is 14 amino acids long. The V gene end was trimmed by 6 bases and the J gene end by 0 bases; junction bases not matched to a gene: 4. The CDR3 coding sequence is TGTGCCAGCAGACACAGCGGGAACCAAGAGACCCAGTACTTC. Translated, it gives CASRHSGNQETQYF.

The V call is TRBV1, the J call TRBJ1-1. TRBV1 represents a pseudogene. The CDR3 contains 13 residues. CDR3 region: CTSSQVGDTEAFF. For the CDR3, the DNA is TGCACCAGCAGCCAAGTAGGAGACACTGAAGCTTTCTTT.

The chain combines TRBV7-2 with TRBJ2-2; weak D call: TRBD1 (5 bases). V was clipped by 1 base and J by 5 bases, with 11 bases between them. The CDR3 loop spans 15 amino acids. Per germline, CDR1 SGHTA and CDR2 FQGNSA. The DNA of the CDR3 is TGTGCCAGCAGCTTAGGACAGATTTTTACCGGGGAGCTGTTTTTT. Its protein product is CASSLGQIFTGELFF.

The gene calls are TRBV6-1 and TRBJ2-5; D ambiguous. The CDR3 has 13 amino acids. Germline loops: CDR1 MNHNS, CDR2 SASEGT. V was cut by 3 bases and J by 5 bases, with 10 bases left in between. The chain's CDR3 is CASSEHLKETQYF. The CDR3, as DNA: TGTGCCAGCAGTGAGCACTTAAAGGAGACCCAGTACTTC.

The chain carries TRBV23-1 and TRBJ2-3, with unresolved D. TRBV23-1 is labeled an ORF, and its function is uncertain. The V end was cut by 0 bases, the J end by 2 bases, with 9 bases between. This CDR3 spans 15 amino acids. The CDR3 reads CASSQSRPSTDTQYF. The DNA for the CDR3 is TGCGCCAGCAGTCAATCAAGACCCTCCACAGATACGCAGTATTTT.

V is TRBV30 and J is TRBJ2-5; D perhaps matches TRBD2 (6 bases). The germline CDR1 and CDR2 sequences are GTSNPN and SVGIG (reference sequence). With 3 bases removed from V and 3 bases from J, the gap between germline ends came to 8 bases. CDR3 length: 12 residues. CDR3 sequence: CAWSTGEETQYF. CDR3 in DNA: TGTGCCTGGAGCACGGGGGAAGAGACCCAGTACTTC.

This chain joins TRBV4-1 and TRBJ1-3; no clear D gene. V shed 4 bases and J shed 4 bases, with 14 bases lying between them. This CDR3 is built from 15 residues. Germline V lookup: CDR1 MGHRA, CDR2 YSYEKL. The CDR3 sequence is CASSPQREAGNTIYF. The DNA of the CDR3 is TGCGCCAGCAGCCCACAAAGGGAGGCGGGAAACACCATATATTTT.

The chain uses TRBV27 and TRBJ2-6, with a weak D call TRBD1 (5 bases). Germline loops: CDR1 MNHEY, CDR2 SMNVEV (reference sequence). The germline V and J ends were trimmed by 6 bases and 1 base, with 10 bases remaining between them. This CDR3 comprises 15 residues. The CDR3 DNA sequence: TGTGCCAGCAGGACCCCAGGGTCTGGGGCCAACGTCCTGACTTTC. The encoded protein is CASRTPGSGANVLTF.

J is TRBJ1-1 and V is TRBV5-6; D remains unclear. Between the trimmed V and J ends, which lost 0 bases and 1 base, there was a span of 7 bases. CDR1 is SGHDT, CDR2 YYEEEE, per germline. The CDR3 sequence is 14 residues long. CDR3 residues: CASSLDWQNTEAFF. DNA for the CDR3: TGTGCCAGCAGCTTGGATTGGCAGAACACTGAAGCTTTCTTT.

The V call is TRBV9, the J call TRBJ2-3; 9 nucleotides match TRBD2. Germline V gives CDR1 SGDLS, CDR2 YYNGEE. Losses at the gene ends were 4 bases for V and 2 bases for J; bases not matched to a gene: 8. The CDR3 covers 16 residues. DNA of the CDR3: TGTGCCAGCAGCCCCCGGACTAGCGCGAACACAGATACGCAGTATTTT. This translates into CASSPRTSANTDTQYF. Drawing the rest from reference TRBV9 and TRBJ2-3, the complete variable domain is DSGVTQTPKHLITATGQRVTLRCSPRSGDLSVYWYQQSLDQGLQFLIQYYNGEERAKGNILERFSAQQFPDLHSELNLSSLELGDSALYFCASSPRTSANTDTQYFGPGTRLTVL.

This CDR3 reads CASSSLGQGNSPLHF. The CDR3, as DNA: TGTGCCAGCAGTTCCCTGGGACAGGGTAATTCACCCCTCCACTTT. The chain carries TRBV27 and TRBJ1-6; TRBD1 matches at 9 bases. V shed 4 bases and J 6 bases; nucleotides not matched to a gene: 4. This CDR3 contains 15 residues. The germline V gene encodes CDR1 MNHEY and CDR2 SMNVEV (reference sequence).

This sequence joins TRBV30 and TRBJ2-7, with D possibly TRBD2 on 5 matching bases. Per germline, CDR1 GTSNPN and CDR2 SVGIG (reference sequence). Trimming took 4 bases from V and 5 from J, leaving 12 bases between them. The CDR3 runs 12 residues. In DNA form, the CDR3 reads TGTGCCTGGACCAGTGCGGGCCACGAGCAGTACTTC. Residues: CAWTSAGHEQYF.

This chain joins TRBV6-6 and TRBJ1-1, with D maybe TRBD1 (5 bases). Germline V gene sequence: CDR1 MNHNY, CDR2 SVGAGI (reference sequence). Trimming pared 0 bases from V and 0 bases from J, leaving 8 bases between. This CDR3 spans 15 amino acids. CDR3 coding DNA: TGTGCCAGCAGTTACTCGGGACGTATGAACACTGAAGCTTTCTTT. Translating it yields CASSYSGRMNTEAFF.

The DNA of the CDR3 is TGCGCCAGCAGCACGGGACGAAACGAGCAGTACTTC. It yields the protein CASSTGRNEQYF. The chain joins TRBV5-1 to TRBJ2-7, with D possibly being TRBD1 or TRBD2 (5 bases each). The CDR3 length is 12 residues. Germline loops: CDR1 SGHRS, CDR2 YFSETQ. The V end was cut by 4 bases, the J end by 5 bases, with 10 bases between. The entire variable domain, with the rest obtained from reference TRBV5-1 and TRBJ2-7, is as follows: KAGVTQTPRYLIKTRGQQVTLSCSPISGHRSVSWYQQTPGQGLQFLFEYFSETQRNKGNFPGRFSGRQFSNSRSEMNVSTLELGDSALYLCASSTGRNEQYFGPGTRLTVT.

The CDR3 loop is CASSLPGSHGYTF. The CDR3 coding sequence is TGTGCCAGCAGCTTACCGGGGTCCCATGGCTACACCTTC. The chain recombines TRBV7-2 with TRBJ1-2; D is unresolved. This CDR3 is 13 amino acids long. Trimming cost V 2 bases and J 6 bases, with 10 bases left between them. Germline V CDR1 and CDR2: SGHTA, FQGNSA.

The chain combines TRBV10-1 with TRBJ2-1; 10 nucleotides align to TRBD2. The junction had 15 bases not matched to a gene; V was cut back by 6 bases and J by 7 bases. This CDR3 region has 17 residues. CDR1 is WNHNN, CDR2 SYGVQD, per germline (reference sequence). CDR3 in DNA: TGCGCCAGCAGCCAAGAACATACGGGACTAGCGATGAATGAGCAGTTCTTC. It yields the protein CASSQEHTGLAMNEQFF.

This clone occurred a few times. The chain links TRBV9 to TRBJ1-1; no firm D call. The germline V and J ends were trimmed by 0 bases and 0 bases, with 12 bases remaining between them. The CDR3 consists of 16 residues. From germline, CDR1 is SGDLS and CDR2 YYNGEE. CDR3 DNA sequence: TGTGCCAGCAGCGTAGGCCGGACCGGTATGAACACTGAAGCTTTCTTT. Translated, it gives CASSVGRTGMNTEAFF.